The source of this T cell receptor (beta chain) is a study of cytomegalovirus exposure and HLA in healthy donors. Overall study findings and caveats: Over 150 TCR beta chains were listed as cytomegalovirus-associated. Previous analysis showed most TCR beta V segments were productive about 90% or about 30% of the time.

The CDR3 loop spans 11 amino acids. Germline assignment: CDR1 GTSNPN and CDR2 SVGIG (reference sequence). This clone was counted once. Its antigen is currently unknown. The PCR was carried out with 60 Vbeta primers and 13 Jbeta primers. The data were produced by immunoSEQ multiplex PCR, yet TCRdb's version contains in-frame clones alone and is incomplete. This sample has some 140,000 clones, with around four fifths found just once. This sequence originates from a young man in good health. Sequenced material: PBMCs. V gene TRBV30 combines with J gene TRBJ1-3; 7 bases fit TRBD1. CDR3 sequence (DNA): TGTGCTGCAGGGGGGAGAAACACCATATATTTT. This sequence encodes CAAGGRNTIYF.